These 24 T cell receptor beta chains share one sample of origin, sequenced in a study of CD8+ T cells in alopecia areata. Stated treatment: oral pan-JAK inhibitor, 5-10 mg twice daily. RNA extraction and reverse transcription yielded cDNA as sequencing template. Libraries were prepared by immunoSEQ multiplex PCR; TCRdb keeps only in-frame clonotypes and omits some of them. The table includes 100,000 or so clones, 60% detected once. The input for sequencing was CD8+ T cells sorted from blood, taken between weeks 55 and 65, from a patient treated with tofacitinib. These receptors were obtained from a human donor with alopecia areata.

This clone has only a few counts. The rearrangement joins TRBV29-1 to TRBJ2-3; D is perhaps TRBD1 (6 bases). CDR1 SQVTM and CDR2 ANQGSEA come from the germline V gene. V gave up 4 bases and J gave up 3 bases, with 14 bases separating them. The CDR3 totals 14 residues. CDR3 nucleotide sequence: TGCAGCGTTGTCACAGGGTCGTCGACAGATACGCAGTATTTT. This gives the protein CSVVTGSSTDTQYF.

V and J are TRBV21-1 and TRBJ1-2; TRBD1 was called by the table and not checked on the DNA. TRBV21-1 is annotated as a pseudogene. This CDR3 spans 15 amino acids. The CDR3 coding sequence is TGTGCCAGCAGCAATCACAACGACAGGGTCGATGGCTACACCTTC. It yields the protein CASSNHNDRVDGYTF.

There are a few counts of this clone. This chain connects TRBV7-9 to TRBJ1-2; 8 positions agree with TRBD1. Germline V CDR1 and CDR2: SEHNR, FQNEAQ (reference sequence). The CDR3 has 13 residues. The J segment lost 6 bases and the V segment lost 5 bases, leaving 5 bases of the junction unmatched. CDR3 sequence (DNA): TGTGCCAGCAGCCTCCAGGGGGCTGATGGCTACACCTTC. Residues: CASSLQGADGYTF.

The V gene is TRBV27, the J gene TRBJ1-5; 9 positions agree with TRBD1. V trimming: 2 bases; J trimming: 5 bases; junction bases outside the gene matches: 4. The CDR3 has 15 residues. The V gene's germline CDR1 is MNHEY and CDR2 SMNVEV (reference sequence). CDR3 sequence reads: CASSLGTGLDQPQHF. In nucleotides, the CDR3 is TGTGCCAGCAGTTTAGGGACAGGGTTGGATCAGCCCCAGCATTTT.

The chain employs TRBV7-9 and TRBJ1-5; D unclear. The length of the CDR3 is 12 residues. CDR1 is SEHNR, CDR2 FQNEAQ, per germline (reference sequence). With 5 bases removed from V and 3 bases from J, the gap between germline ends came to 5 bases. CDR3 nucleotide sequence: TGTGCCAGCAGCCCAATCAATCAGCCCCAGCATTTT. It is translated as CASSPINQPQHF.

Of note for this clone: The germline gene is not matched at one end of the junction; a read error may be the cause. This sequence joins TRBV7-6 and TRBJ2-7; tentatively, D is TRBD2 (6 bases). Germline lookup yields CDR1 SGHVS and CDR2 FNYEAQ. This CDR3 spans 13 amino acids. CDR3 region: CASSLAGSYEQYF. In DNA form, the CDR3 reads TGTGCCAGCAGCCTAGCCGGGAGCTACGAGCAGTACTTC.

Only a few counts were recorded for this clone. The chain recombines TRBV30 with TRBJ2-5; D is perhaps TRBD2 (5 bases). CDR3 length: 15 amino acids. Germline V gives CDR1 GTSNPN, CDR2 SVGIG (reference sequence). V was clipped by 0 bases and J by 2 bases, with 13 bases between them. This CDR3 reads CAWSVDRTGQETQYF. CDR3 nucleotides: TGTGCCTGGAGTGTAGATCGGACGGGGCAAGAGACCCAGTACTTC.

The CDR3 reads CASSPRADTQYF. In DNA form, the CDR3 reads TGTGCCAGCAGCCCCAGAGCAGATACGCAGTATTTT. The chain employs TRBV7-2 and TRBJ2-3; D unclear. V lost 5 bases and J lost 4, with 7 bases in between. Germline CDR1 reads SGHTA; CDR2 reads FQGNSA. This CDR3 has 12 amino acids.

The chain links TRBV29-1 to TRBJ2-5; 10 nucleotides align to TRBD2. This CDR3 contains 14 residues. The germline CDR1 and CDR2 sequences are SQVTM and ANQGSEA. Germline trimming cut 8 bases from V and 3 bases from J; bases unmatched to any gene: 9. The chain's CDR3 is CSSIGLAGEETQYF. For the CDR3, the DNA is TGCAGCTCGATAGGGCTAGCGGGGGAAGAGACCCAGTACTTC.

This clone was recorded a few times. The rearrangement links TRBV7-9 to TRBJ2-3, with D possibly being TRBD2 (5 bases). The CDR3 consists of 15 residues. The ends were cut back, 4 bases at V and 4 bases at J, with 15 bases in the middle. Germline CDR1 is SEHNR and CDR2 is FQNEAQ (reference sequence). CDR3 coding DNA: TGTGCCAGCAGCTCTCCTGTAGAGGAGGCAGATACGCAGTATTTT. Its protein product is CASSSPVEEADTQYF.

This clone showed up many times. The chain couples TRBV4-2 to TRBJ2-2, with 7 bases matching TRBD2. With 4 bases clipped from V and 3 bases from J, the junction kept 5 bases outside the gene matches. The CDR3 totals 15 residues. In germline, CDR1 is LGHNA, CDR2 YNFKEQ. The chain's CDR3 is CASSPGLTDTGELFF. The CDR3 nucleotides read TGTGCCAGCAGCCCGGGACTAACGGACACCGGGGAGCTGTTTTTT.

This clone was detected a few times. CDR3 coding DNA: TGTGCCAGCTCACCAGGAGTTCTGAGGTCCTACAATGAGCAGTTCTTC. Translated: CASSPGVLRSYNEQFF. The chain employs TRBV18 and TRBJ2-1; D not resolved. The germline gives CDR1 KGHSH, CDR2 LQKENI. The CDR3 is made up of 16 amino acids. Trimming pared 2 bases from V and 1 base from J, leaving 12 bases between. The whole variable domain, filled in from reference TRBV18 and TRBJ2-1, reads NAGVMQNPRHLVRRRGQEARLRCSPMKGHSHVYWYRQLPEEGLKFMVYLQKENIIDESGMPKERFSAEFPKEGPSILRIQQVVRGDSAAYFCASSPGVLRSYNEQFFGPGTRLTVL.

This clone was observed a few times. This chain uses TRBV7-6 with TRBJ2-6, with a weak D call TRBD2 (5 bases). Germline lookup yields CDR1 SGHVS and CDR2 FNYEAQ. This CDR3 is 18 amino acids long. V shed 2 bases and J shed 1 base, with 15 bases lying between them. As DNA, the CDR3 is TGTGCCAGCAGCTTATTAGCGACAACACCTTCTGGGGCCAACGTCCTGACTTTC. Translation: CASSLLATTPSGANVLTF.

The J gene is TRBJ1-1, the V gene TRBV7-1; D may be TRBD1 (6 bases). TRBV7-1 is flagged as an ORF with uncertain function. The CDR3 runs to 14 residues. V shed 5 bases and J shed 1 base, with 11 bases lying between them. CDR3 coding DNA: TGTGCCAGCAGCGATGGACAGAAGAACACTGAAGCTTTCTTT. Amino acids: CASSDGQKNTEAFF.

The gene calls are TRBV9 and TRBJ2-7, with 14 bases lining up with TRBD2. Trimming took 3 bases from V and 1 from J; bases not matched to a gene: 9. CDR1 and CDR2 (germline): SGDLS, YYNGEE. The CDR3 is 18 amino acids. CDR3 nucleotide sequence: TGTGCCAGCAGCGGGAACCCTCGGACTAGCGGGAGGTCCTACGAGCAGTACTTC. This encodes CASSGNPRTSGRSYEQYF.

The chain uses TRBV2 and TRBJ2-3; no definite D call. The CDR3 has 14 amino acids. Germline V gene lookup returns CDR1 SNHLY and CDR2 FYNNEI. V lost 10 bases and J 4 bases, leaving 18 bases between the germline ends. The CDR3 loop reads CATRPDKSPDTQYF. CDR3 in DNA: TGTGCCACTCGCCCAGACAAGTCACCAGATACGCAGTATTTT.

This clone was seen a single time. The chain employs TRBV4-2 and TRBJ2-5, with 13 bases aligning to TRBD2. Germline V gives CDR1 LGHNA, CDR2 YNFKEQ. The CDR3 loop spans 16 amino acids. Trimming removed 3 bases from V and 3 bases from J; junction bases left unmatched: 4. Here the CDR3 DNA reads TGTGCCAGCAGCCATACTAGCGGGGGGGTAGAAGAGACCCAGTACTTC. Translation gives CASSHTSGGVEETQYF.

This chain links TRBV6-6 with TRBJ1-5; TRBD1 is a possible D gene (5 bases). With 5 bases removed from V and 6 bases from J, the gap between germline ends came to 14 bases. The length of the CDR3 is 14 residues. Germline V gene sequence: CDR1 MNHNY, CDR2 SVGAGI (reference sequence). Written as DNA, the CDR3 is TGTGCCAGCAGTCCGAGGGGCCCGAGTCAGCCCCAGCATTTT. This codes for CASSPRGPSQPQHF.

The gene calls are TRBV29-1 and TRBJ2-3; 7 bases are shared with TRBD2. There are 14 residues in the CDR3. Unmatched junction bases numbered 3, after V lost 1 base and J lost 2 bases. CDR1 and CDR2 (germline): SQVTM, ANQGSEA. DNA of the CDR3: TGCAGCGTTGAAGGGCGGGGGAACACAGATACGCAGTATTTT. Amino acids: CSVEGRGNTDTQYF.

This clone was seen only once. J is TRBJ1-1 and V is TRBV11-3; 12 bases align to TRBD1. Germline V gene lookup returns CDR1 SGHNT and CDR2 YENEEA. This CDR3 contains 17 residues. Unmatched junction bases numbered 9, after V lost 1 base and J lost 6 bases. The CDR3 loop is CASSLGRDRGHVPEAFF. The CDR3 DNA is TGTGCCAGCAGCTTAGGACGGGACAGGGGGCATGTCCCTGAAGCTTTCTTT.

This clone was seen once. This chain joins TRBV5-6 and TRBJ2-5; 13 nucleotides line up with TRBD2. V gave up 4 bases and J gave up 5 bases; unmatched junction bases: 8. The CDR3 is made up of 16 amino acids. Germline V lookup: CDR1 SGHDT, CDR2 YYEEEE. The CDR3 coding sequence is TGTGCCAGCAGCCTTACTAGCGGGGGGGCCCGGGAGACCCAGTACTTC. Translating it yields CASSLTSGGARETQYF.

V is TRBV2 and J is TRBJ2-1, with 10 bases lining up with TRBD1. V lost 6 bases, J lost 14 bases, and 4 bases stayed unmatched. CDR3 length: 11 residues. CDR1 SNHLY and CDR2 FYNNEI come from the germline V gene. CDR3 nucleotides: TGTGCCAGCAGGGCCGGGACAGGGGAGTTCTTC. Its protein product is CASRAGTGEFF.

The CDR3 sequence: CASSLGPPWISGANVLTF. The CDR3 nucleotides are TGTGCCAGCAGCTTGGGCCCGCCTTGGATCTCTGGGGCCAACGTCCTGACTTTC. The chain carries TRBV5-6 and TRBJ2-6; the D is unclear. CDR1 is SGHDT and CDR2 is YYEEEE in the germline V gene. The CDR3 is made up of 18 amino acids. V lost 0 bases to trimming and J lost 0 bases, with 13 bases between them. Supplemented by reference TRBV5-6 and TRBJ2-6, the full variable domain reads DAGVTQSPTHLIKTRGQQVTLRCSPKSGHDTVSWYQQALGQGPQFIFQYYEEEERQRGNFPDRFSGHQFPNYSSELNVNALLLGDSALYLCASSLGPPWISGANVLTFGAGSRLTVL.

There are a few counts of this clone. The chain has TRBV30 and TRBJ1-1, with unresolved D. The CDR3 is made up of 13 amino acids. Germline CDR1 and CDR2: GTSNPN and SVGIG (reference sequence). Trimming pared 6 bases from V and 3 bases from J, leaving 14 bases between. CDR3 in amino acids: CACSPVLDTEAFF. CDR3 nucleotide sequence: TGTGCCTGTTCCCCGGTTTTGGACACTGAAGCTTTCTTT.